These 10 T cell receptor beta chains share one sample of origin, sequenced in a study of blood T cells in healthy people across ages. Through a sample-barcoded 5' primer and a J-beta primer mix, a second PCR was run for 7 to 11 cycles. TCRdb used MiXCR to reprocess the 5' RACE reads, holding one entry per CDR3 protein. Among some 920,000 distinct CDR3 sequences listed, just over 50% were seen once. The material sequenced was blood. These receptors came from a woman aged 60 to 75 in good health.

This clonotype showed up many times. This chain links TRBV29-1 with TRBJ1-5; no reliable D call. The CDR3 covers 14 residues. Trimming left V 4 bases short and J 1 base short, with 11 bases between. From germline, CDR1 is SQVTM and CDR2 ANQGSEA. CDR3 sequence: CSVADMPSNQPQHF. CDR3 nucleotides: TGCAGCGTTGCCGACATGCCCAGCAATCAGCCCCAGCATTTT. The variable domain in full, completed from reference TRBV29-1 and TRBJ1-5, reads SAVISQKPSRDICQRGTSLTIQCQVDSQVTMMFWYRQQPGQSLTLIATANQGSEATYESGFVIDKFPISRPNLTFSTLTVSNMSPEDSSIYLCSVADMPSNQPQHFGDGTRLSIL.

The genes are TRBV3-1 and TRBJ2-3; 8 bases are shared with TRBD2. CDR3 length: 18 amino acids. CDR1 is LGHDT and CDR2 is YNNKEL in the germline V gene (reference sequence). After removal of 2 bases from V and 0 bases from J, the junction contained 10 bases not matched to a gene. CDR3 sequence reads: CASSQYPVAGGSTDTQYF. CDR3 DNA: TGTGCCAGCAGCCAATACCCAGTTGCGGGGGGCAGCACAGATACGCAGTATTTT.

This clonotype came up a few times. This sequence joins TRBV20-1 and TRBJ2-1; D possibly corresponds to TRBD2 (5 bases). CDR1 and CDR2 from the germline V gene are DFQATT and SNEGSKA (reference sequence). This CDR3 is 13 amino acids long. The V end lost 3 bases, the J end lost 3 bases, and 9 bases lay between the germline ends. The CDR3 DNA follows: TGCAGTGCTAGTTCCGGGAACTACAATGAGCAGTTCTTC. Translation: CSASSGNYNEQFF.

The chain joins TRBV4-3 to TRBJ2-3; D uncertain. The CDR3 loop spans 15 amino acids. Germline CDR1 is LGHNA and CDR2 is YSLEER. The V and J ends lost 0 bases and 4 bases respectively, with 11 bases between them. CDR3 sequence (DNA): TGCGCCAGCAGCCAAGAGCAGGCGGTTTCAGATACGCAGTATTTT. Protein product: CASSQEQAVSDTQYF.

V usage is TRBV5-1 and J usage is TRBJ2-1, with D unclear. Trimming took 4 bases from V and 0 from J, leaving 8 bases between them. CDR3 size: 14 residues. Looked up from germline, CDR1 is SGHRS and CDR2 is YFSETQ. This CDR3 is CASSHQSSYNEQFF. In DNA form, the CDR3 reads TGCGCCAGCAGCCACCAAAGCTCCTACAATGAGCAGTTCTTC.

The chain carries TRBV12-3 or TRBV12-4 and TRBJ2-3; D perhaps matches TRBD1 (6 bases). V gave up 6 bases and J gave up 3 bases, with 10 bases separating them. The CDR3 has 13 residues. CDR3 in amino acids: CASRPGQTDTQYF. The CDR3 nucleotides are TGTGCCAGCAGACCCGGACAGACAGATACGCAGTATTTT.

In its sample, this clonotype was seen a few times. The chain links TRBV4-3 to TRBJ2-4, with no clear D. V shed 8 bases and J shed 1 base, with 12 bases lying between them. The CDR3 is made up of 14 amino acids. Germline CDR1 reads LGHNA; CDR2 reads YSLEER. The DNA for the CDR3 is TGCGCCAGCGGACCCGCTGGCGCCAAAAACATTCAGTACTTC. Amino acid sequence: CASGPAGAKNIQYF.

This clonotype was seen only a few times. The CDR3 coding sequence is TGTGCCAGCAGGGGACTAGCGGGAAATAATGAGCAGTTCTTC. Translating gives CASRGLAGNNEQFF. V is TRBV27 and J is TRBJ2-1; TRBD2 agrees at 13 bases. With 6 bases clipped from V and 7 bases from J, the junction kept 3 bases outside the gene matches. CDR3 length: 14 residues. Germline V gives CDR1 MNHEY, CDR2 SMNVEV (reference sequence).

This sequence joins TRBV11-2 and TRBJ1-2; TRBD1 might be the D (6 bases). The CDR3 extends over 14 amino acids. CDR1 and CDR2 (germline): SGHAT, FQNNGV. Trimming cost V 5 bases and J 6 bases, with 16 bases left between them. The CDR3 is CASSPDRSRNGYTF. In DNA form, the CDR3 reads TGTGCCAGCAGCCCAGACAGGAGCCGTAATGGCTACACCTTC. The full variable domain, rest sourced from reference TRBV11-2 and TRBJ1-2, is EAGVAQSPRYKIIEKRQSVAFWCNPISGHATLYWYQQILGQGPKLLIQFQNNGVVDDSQLPKDRFSAERLKGVDSTLKIQPAKLEDSAVYLCASSPDRSRNGYTFGSGTRLTVV.

The sample holds a few counts of this clonotype. V is TRBV6-1 and J is TRBJ2-3; no definite D call. The germline CDR1 and CDR2 sequences are MNHNS and SASEGT. The CDR3 has 14 amino acids. Trimming shortened V by 3 bases and J by 0 bases, and 7 bases separated the two germline ends. In DNA form, the CDR3 reads TGTGCCAGCAGTGATTCATACAGCACAGATACGCAGTATTTT. This encodes CASSDSYSTDTQYF.